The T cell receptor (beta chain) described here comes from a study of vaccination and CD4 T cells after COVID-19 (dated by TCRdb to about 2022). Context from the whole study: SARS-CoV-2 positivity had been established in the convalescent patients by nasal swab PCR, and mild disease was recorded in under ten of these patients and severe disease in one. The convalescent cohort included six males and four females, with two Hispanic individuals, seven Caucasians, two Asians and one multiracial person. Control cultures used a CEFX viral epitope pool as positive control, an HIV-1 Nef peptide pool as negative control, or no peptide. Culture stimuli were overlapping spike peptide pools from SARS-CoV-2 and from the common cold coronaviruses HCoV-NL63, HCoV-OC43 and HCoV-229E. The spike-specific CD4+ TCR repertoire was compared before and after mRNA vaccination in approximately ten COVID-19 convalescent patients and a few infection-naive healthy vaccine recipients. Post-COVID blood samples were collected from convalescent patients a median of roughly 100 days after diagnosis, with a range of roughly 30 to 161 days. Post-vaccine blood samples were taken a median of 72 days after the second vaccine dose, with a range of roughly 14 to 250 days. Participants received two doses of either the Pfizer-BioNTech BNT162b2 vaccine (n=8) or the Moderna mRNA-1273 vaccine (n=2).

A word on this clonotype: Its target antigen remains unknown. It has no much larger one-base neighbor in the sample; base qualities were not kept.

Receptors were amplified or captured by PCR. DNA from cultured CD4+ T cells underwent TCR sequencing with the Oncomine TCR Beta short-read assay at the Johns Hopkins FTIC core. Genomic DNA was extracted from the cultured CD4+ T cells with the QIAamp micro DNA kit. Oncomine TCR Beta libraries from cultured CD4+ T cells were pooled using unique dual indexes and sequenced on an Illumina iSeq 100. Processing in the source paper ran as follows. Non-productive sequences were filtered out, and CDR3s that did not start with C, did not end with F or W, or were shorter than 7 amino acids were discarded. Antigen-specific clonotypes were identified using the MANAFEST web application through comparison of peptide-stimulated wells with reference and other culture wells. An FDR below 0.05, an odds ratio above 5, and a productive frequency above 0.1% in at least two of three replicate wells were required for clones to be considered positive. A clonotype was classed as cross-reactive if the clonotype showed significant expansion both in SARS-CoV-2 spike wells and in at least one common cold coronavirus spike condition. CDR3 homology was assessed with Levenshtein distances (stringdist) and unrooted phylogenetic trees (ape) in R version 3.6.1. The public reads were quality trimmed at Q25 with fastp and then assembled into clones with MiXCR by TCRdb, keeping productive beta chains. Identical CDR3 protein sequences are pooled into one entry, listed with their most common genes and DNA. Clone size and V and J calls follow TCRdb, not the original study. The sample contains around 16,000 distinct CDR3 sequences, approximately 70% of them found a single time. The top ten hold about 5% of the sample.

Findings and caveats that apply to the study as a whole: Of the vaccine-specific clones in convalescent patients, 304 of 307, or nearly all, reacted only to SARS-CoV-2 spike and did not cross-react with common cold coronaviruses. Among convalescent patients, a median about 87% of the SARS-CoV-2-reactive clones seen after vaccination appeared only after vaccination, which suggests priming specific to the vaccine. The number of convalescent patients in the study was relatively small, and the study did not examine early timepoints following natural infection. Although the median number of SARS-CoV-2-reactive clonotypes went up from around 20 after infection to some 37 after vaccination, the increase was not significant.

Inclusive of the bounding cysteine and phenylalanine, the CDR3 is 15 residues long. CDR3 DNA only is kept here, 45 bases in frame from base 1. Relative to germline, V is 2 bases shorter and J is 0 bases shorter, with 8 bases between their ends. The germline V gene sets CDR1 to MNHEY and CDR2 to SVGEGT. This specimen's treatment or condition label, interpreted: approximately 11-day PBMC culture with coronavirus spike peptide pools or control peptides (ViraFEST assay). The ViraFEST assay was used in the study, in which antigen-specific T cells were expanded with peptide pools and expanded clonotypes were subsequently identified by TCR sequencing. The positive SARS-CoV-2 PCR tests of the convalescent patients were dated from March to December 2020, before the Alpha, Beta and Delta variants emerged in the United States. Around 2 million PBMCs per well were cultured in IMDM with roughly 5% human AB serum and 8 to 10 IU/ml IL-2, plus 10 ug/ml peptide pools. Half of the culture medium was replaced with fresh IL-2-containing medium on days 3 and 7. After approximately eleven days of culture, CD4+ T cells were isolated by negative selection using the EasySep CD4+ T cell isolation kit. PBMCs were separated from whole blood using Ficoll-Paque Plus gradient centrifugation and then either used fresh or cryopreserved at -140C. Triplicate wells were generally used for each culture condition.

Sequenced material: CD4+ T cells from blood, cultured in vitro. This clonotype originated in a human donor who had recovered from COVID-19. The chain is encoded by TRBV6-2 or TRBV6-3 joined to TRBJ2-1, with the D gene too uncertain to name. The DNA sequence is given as TGTGCCAGCAGTTACGCGTACAGCTCCTACAATGAGCAGTTCTTC. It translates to CASSYAYSSYNEQFF.